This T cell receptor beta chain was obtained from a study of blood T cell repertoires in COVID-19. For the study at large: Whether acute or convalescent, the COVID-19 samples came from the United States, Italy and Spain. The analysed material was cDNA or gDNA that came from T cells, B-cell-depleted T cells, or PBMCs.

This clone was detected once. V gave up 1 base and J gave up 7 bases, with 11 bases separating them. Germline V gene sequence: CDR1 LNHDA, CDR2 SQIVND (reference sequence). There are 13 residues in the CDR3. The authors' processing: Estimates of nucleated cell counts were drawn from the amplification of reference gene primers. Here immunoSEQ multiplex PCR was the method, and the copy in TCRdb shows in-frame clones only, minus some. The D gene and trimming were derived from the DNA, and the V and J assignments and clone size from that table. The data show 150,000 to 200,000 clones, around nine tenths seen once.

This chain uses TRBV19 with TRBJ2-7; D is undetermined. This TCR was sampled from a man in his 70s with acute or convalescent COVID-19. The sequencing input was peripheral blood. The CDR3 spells CASSIVACWEQYF. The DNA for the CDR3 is TGTGCCAGTAGTATAGTGGCTTGCTGGGAGCAGTACTTC. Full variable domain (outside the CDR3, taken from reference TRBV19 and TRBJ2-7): DGGITQSPKYLFRKEGQNVTLSCEQNLNHDAMYWYRQDPGQGLRLIYYSQIVNDFQKGDIAEGYSVSREKKESFPLTVTSAQKNPTAFYLCASSIVACWEQYFGPGTRLTVT.